Detailed here is one T cell receptor beta chain. Clones were read by immunoSEQ multiplex PCR, and TCRdb kept only the in-frame ones, dropping some. Here the sample spans 100,000 to 150,000 clones, 85% being singletons. This sample was taken from a study of blood T cell repertoires in COVID-19. The CDR3 is 15 residues long. V shed 5 bases and J 2 bases; nucleotides not matched to a gene: 4. The germline V gene encodes CDR1 SEHNR and CDR2 FQNEAQ (reference sequence). The TCR originated in a man older than 75 with active or convalescent COVID-19. The sequencing input was peripheral blood. The genes are TRBV7-9 and TRBJ2-7; 12 bases fit TRBD2. In nucleotides, the CDR3 is TGTGCCAGCAGCGCGGGACTAGCGGGTACCTACGAGCAGTACTTC. Amino acid sequence: CASSAGLAGTYEQYF.